This T cell receptor beta chain was documented in a study of blood T cell repertoires in COVID-19. Assay: immunoSEQ multiplex PCR; the TCRdb copy retains only in-frame clones and omits some. The table lists hundreds of thousands of clones, around 88% of them singletons. The length of the CDR3 is 14 residues. Trimming cost V 6 bases and J 3 bases; bases outside gene matches: 3. The germline gives CDR1 SNHLY, CDR2 FYNNEI. This sequence joins TRBV2 and TRBJ1-5; 9 bases match TRBD1. This TCR came from a woman aged 25 to 45 who had recovered from COVID-19. The sequenced material came from peripheral blood. CDR3 sequence reads: CASSGQGNNQPQHF. DNA for the CDR3: TGTGCCAGCAGCGGACAGGGGAACAATCAGCCCCAGCATTTT.